Listed below are T cell receptor beta chains from one sample, sequenced in a study of cytomegalovirus exposure and HLA in healthy donors. The method was immunoSEQ multiplex PCR; TCRdb's version includes in-frame clones alone and lacks a portion of them. The data hold about 93,000 clones, with around 73% observed a single time. The sample consisted of PBMCs. The receptors stem from a woman in her forties in good health and CMV-seronegative. CDR3s include the opening cysteine and the closing phenylalanine or tryptophan. The D gene is left open where the match is weak. Clone size appears in some rows only: once, few, many, or a class for an expanded clone.

J,D,size,V,CDR3,DNA
TRBJ2-7,TRBD1,.,TRBV29-1,CSVGQIYEQYF,TGCAGCGTGGGACAGATCTACGAGCAGTACTTC
TRBJ1-2,.,few,TRBV28,CAILQGIHGYTF,TGTGCCATCCTACAGGGAATTCATGGCTACACCTTC
TRBJ2-1,TRBD2,.,TRBV7-3,CASSSGTSGRDEQFF,TGTGCCAGCAGCTCCGGGACTAGCGGGAGGGATGAGCAGTTCTTC
TRBJ2-1,TRBD2,.,TRBV9,CASSVGVAGVNDNEQFF,TGTGCCAGCAGCGTAGGAGTCGCGGGGGTGAATGACAATGAGCAGTTCTTC
TRBJ1-2,TRBD1,.,TRBV5-6,CASSFPDREVGYTF,TGTGCCAGCAGCTTCCCGGACAGGGAGGTCGGCTACACCTTC
TRBJ2-6,.,.,TRBV27,CASSPLQGSGANVLTF,TGTGCCAGCAGTCCCCTACAGGGCTCTGGGGCCAACGTCCTGACTTTC
TRBJ2-1,.,.,TRBV14,CASSLEVFEQFF,TGTGCCAGCAGCCTCGAGGTCTTTGAGCAGTTCTTC
TRBJ2-2,.,once,TRBV6-1,CASTKQVNTGELFF,TGTGCCAGCACGAAACAGGTTAACACCGGGGAGCTGTTTTTT
TRBJ1-3,TRBD1,.,TRBV6-1,CASRGTASGNTIYF,TGTGCCAGCAGAGGGACAGCCTCTGGAAACACCATATATTTT
TRBJ1-5,.,few,TRBV30,CAWSNTGDLNQPQHF,TGTGCCTGGAGCAACACGGGGGATCTCAATCAGCCCCAGCATTTT
TRBJ1-5,TRBD1,.,TRBV4-2,CASSQDPTGGSQPQHF,TGTGCCAGCAGCCAAGATCCGACAGGGGGCTCTCAGCCCCAGCATTTT
TRBJ2-5,.,.,TRBV7-9,CASSLRGGKGETQYF,TGTGCCAGCAGCCTCAGGGGCGGAAAGGGAGAGACCCAGTACTTC
TRBJ1-6,TRBD1,.,TRBV27,CASRDGQGRNSPLHF,TGTGCCAGCAGGGACGGACAGGGACGCAATTCACCCCTCCACTTT
TRBJ2-1,TRBD1,few,TRBV6-1,CASSSGTGSVNEQFF,TGTGCCAGCAGTTCCGGGACAGGGTCTGTCAATGAGCAGTTCTTC
TRBJ1-1,.,few,TRBV6-5,CASSYSLNNPLAFF,TGTGCCAGCAGTTACTCGTTAAACAATCCTCTTGCTTTCTTT
TRBJ1-2,TRBD1,.,TRBV7-3,CASSQYKTGSNGYTF,TGTGCCAGCAGCCAATACAAGACAGGGTCCAATGGCTACACCTTC
TRBJ1-1,TRBD1,few,TRBV5-6,CASSVLTGGLAEAFF,TGTGCCAGCAGCGTGCTGACAGGGGGTTTGGCTGAAGCTTTCTTT
TRBJ1-2,.,.,TRBV7-2,CASSLGEELYGYTF,TGTGCCAGCAGCTTAGGGGAGGAGCTCTATGGCTACACCTTC
TRBJ2-1,TRBD1,.,TRBV4-1,CASSHDSLRGSEQFF,TGCGCCAGCAGCCACGACTCCCTCAGGGGGTCTGAGCAGTTCTTC
TRBJ1-1,TRBD1,few,TRBV5-1,CASSFTGEATEAFF,TGCGCCAGCAGCTTTACAGGGGAAGCAACTGAAGCTTTCTTT
TRBJ2-3,TRBD2,.,TRBV29-1,CSVEGDSGFRTDTQYF,TGCAGCGTTGAAGGGGATAGCGGGTTTCGCACAGATACGCAGTATTTT
TRBJ2-7,.,.,TRBV7-3,CASSPGSGSYEQYF,TGTGCCAGCAGCCCCGGTAGCGGCTCCTACGAGCAGTACTTC
TRBJ2-1,TRBD2,.,TRBV6-5,CASSYLLAGSNNEQFF,TGTGCCAGCAGTTACCTACTAGCGGGTTCCAACAATGAGCAGTTCTTC
TRBJ1-2,.,.,TRBV28,CASGLALRGYTF,TGTGCCAGTGGCCTAGCTCTAAGGGGCTACACCTTC
TRBJ2-1,.,.,TRBV5-1,CASSLVRGVNEQFF,TGCGCCAGCAGCCTCGTCAGGGGGGTCAATGAGCAGTTCTTC
TRBJ1-2,.,.,TRBV27,CASSFGPGGYTF,TGTGCCAGCAGTTTCGGCCCAGGTGGCTACACCTTC
TRBJ2-5,.,few,TRBV6-5,CASRRMETQYF,TGTGCCAGCCGTAGAATGGAGACCCAGTACTTC
TRBJ1-2,.,.,TRBV28,CASSLSGRRYGYTF,TGTGCCAGCAGTTTATCAGGGAGGAGGTATGGCTACACCTTC
TRBJ2-3,TRBD2,.,TRBV7-6,CASSLGRGEIKDTQYF,TGTGCCAGCAGCTTAGGGCGGGGGGAAATCAAAGATACGCAGTATTTT
TRBJ2-3,.,.,TRBV29-1,CSVGVLGEDTQYF,TGCAGCGTTGGAGTCCTCGGGGAAGATACGCAGTATTTT
TRBJ2-7,TRBD1,.,TRBV28,CASSLSPGTGGLVQYF,TGTGCCAGCAGTCTAAGCCCTGGGACAGGGGGCCTCGTGCAGTACTTC
TRBJ2-7,TRBD2,once,TRBV27,CASSLSGGGRTYEQYF,TGTGCCAGCAGTTTATCCGGGGGCGGGAGGACCTACGAGCAGTACTTC
TRBJ2-1,TRBD1,.,TRBV5-4,CASSADRGYNEQFF,TGTGCCAGCAGCGCTGACAGGGGCTACAATGAGCAGTTCTTC
TRBJ2-1,TRBD2,.,TRBV7-2,CASSLAGLAVNNEQFF,TGTGCCAGCAGCTTAGCTGGACTAGCGGTTAACAATGAGCAGTTCTTC
TRBJ2-5,.,once,TRBV11-3,CASSLGGAQETQYF,TGTGCCAGCAGCTTAGGTGGGGCCCAAGAGACCCAGTACTTC
TRBJ2-3,.,.,TRBV6-1,CASNDNKATPQYF,TGTGCCAGCAATGATAATAAAGCTACCCCGCAGTATTTT
TRBJ1-3,.,.,TRBV23-1,CASDRSAAGNTIYF,TGCGCCAGCGACAGGAGCGCTGCTGGAAACACCATATATTTT
TRBJ1-2,.,.,TRBV28,CASSLPGFFFGGYTF,TGTGCCAGCAGTTTACCAGGGTTTTTCTTTGGTGGCTACACCTTC
TRBJ2-3,TRBD1,.,TRBV6-5,CTSRDRGRDTQYF,TGTACCAGCAGAGACAGGGGCAGAGATACGCAGTATTTT
TRBJ2-1,.,.,TRBV9,CASSVAGPYNEQFF,TGTGCCAGCAGCGTAGCTGGGCCGTACAATGAGCAGTTCTTC
TRBJ1-5,.,.,TRBV7-3,CASSLGYRAPQHF,TGTGCCAGCAGCTTAGGATACAGGGCGCCCCAGCATTTT
TRBJ2-7,TRBD1,once,TRBV18,CASSPVTGTNEQYF,TGTGCCAGCTCACCTGTGACAGGGACCAACGAGCAGTACTTC
TRBJ1-4,TRBD1,.,TRBV2,CASKRDRGPNEKLFF,TGTGCCAGCAAACGGGACAGGGGGCCGAATGAAAAACTGTTTTTT
TRBJ1-5,TRBD1,.,TRBV28,CASSPGGAGNQPQHF,TGTGCCAGCAGTCCAGGGGGTGCTGGCAATCAGCCCCAGCATTTT
TRBJ2-2,.,.,TRBV9,CASRREVFTGELFF,TGTGCCAGCAGGAGGGAAGTCTTCACCGGGGAGCTGTTTTTT
TRBJ1-1,TRBD1,.,TRBV29-1,CSVTDRGRNTEAFF,TGCAGCGTTACGGACAGGGGGCGGAACACTGAAGCTTTCTTT
TRBJ1-2,.,.,TRBV20-1,CSAPDGYTF,TGCAGTGCTCCTGATGGCTACACCTTC
TRBJ2-2,TRBD1,once,TRBV11-2,CASSLRQGNTGELFF,TGTGCCAGCAGCTTGAGACAGGGAAACACCGGGGAGCTGTTTTTT
TRBJ1-1,TRBD1,.,TRBV7-2,CASSFPTGGKAFF,TGTGCCAGCAGCTTCCCGACAGGGGGGAAAGCTTTCTTT
TRBJ1-1,.,.,TRBV21-1,CASSFRGIYEDTEAFF,TGTGCCAGCAGCTTCAGGGGAATATATGAGGACACTGAAGCTTTCTTT
TRBJ2-1,TRBD2,.,TRBV30,CAWIGLAGAGTMNEQFF,TGTGCCTGGATTGGACTAGCGGGAGCGGGGACAATGAATGAGCAGTTCTTC
TRBJ2-1,TRBD1,once,TRBV10-2,CASSESFWGQGSYNEQFF,TGCGCCAGCAGTGAGTCTTTTTGGGGACAGGGGTCCTACAATGAGCAGTTCTTC